This section outlines one TCR beta chain sequence together with its context. This clonotype appeared a few times. The antigen this receptor binds is unknown. No much larger clone exists at a distance of one base, and base qualities are not known. The sample's time point label, decoded: newly diagnosed GD, antithyroid drugs for less than 3 months. For both TCR sequencing and RNA sequencing, RNA was extracted from PBMCs using TRIzol. The diagnosis of Graves' disease was made according to American Thyroid Association guidelines. Patients were recruited from an endocrinology department in Xi'an, China. From each patient, 7.5 to 9.5 milliliters of peripheral blood was collected into an EDTA anticoagulant tube. Ficoll Paque Plus density gradient separation was used to isolate PBMCs, and no additional T cell sorting was done. RNA quality was checked with an Agilent 2100 Bioanalyzer and agarose gel, and concentration with a NanoDrop 2000.

V is pared back by 6 bases and J by 6 bases, with 18 bases lying between the germline termini. As encoded in the germline V gene, CDR1 is SGDLS while CDR2 is YYNGEE. Including cysteine and phenylalanine, the CDR3 has 15 amino acids. Just CDR3 DNA is preserved here, 45 bases in frame from base 1. Receptor libraries were prepared by multiplex PCR. Sequencing was performed on an Illumina HiSeq 4000. CDR3 regions were amplified by Arm-PCR with iRepertoire HTBI primers to construct TCR beta libraries. Before sequencing, the PCR products went through gel purification. Under the source paper's analysis protocol: Gene usage analysis of CDR3 amino acid clonotypes used the 60 to 80 TRBV and some 15 TRBJ segments found across samples. COPE and FqMerger were used to merge the filtered high-quality paired reads into contigs. BLAST was used to align contigs to the IMGT TRBV, TRBD and TRBJ reference genes, and CDR3 was defined following IMGT. Any clonotype with a frequency above 0.1% was classified as a highly expanded clone. Repertoire diversity was measured by Shannon entropy, and V-J evenness by the Gini coefficient. A clonotype found in more than one individual was treated as public. TCRdb's own reprocessing of the public reads used fastp at Q25 and MiXCR and kept productive beta chains. A single entry per CDR3 protein holds the most common genes and DNA from its merged rows. The V and J calls and clone size are TCRdb's, not the authors'. This sample is represented by about 440,000 distinct CDR3 sequences; around 17% of them were singletons. The biggest ten clones account for under 30% of the sample.

This sample is part of a study of regulatory T cells in long-lasting Graves disease (dated by TCRdb to the early 2020s). Study-level background: Antithyroid drugs had been taken for less than 3 months by newly diagnosed Graves' disease patients. Patients with persistent Graves' disease were compared with patients with newly diagnosed Graves' disease using TCR sequencing and RNA sequencing of peripheral blood. The study was registered as a clinical trial and conducted in China. A total of about 33 samples underwent TCR sequencing, from 13 patients with persistent Graves' disease and 20 or so patients with newly diagnosed Graves' disease.

On the study overall, not on this receptor specifically: Compared with newly diagnosed patients, patients with persistent Graves' disease had lower TCR Shannon entropy and fewer highly expanded clones, which suggests clonal expansion. Only peripheral blood was studied, because thyroid tissue, the primary lesion, was inaccessible. More public clonotypes were shared among persistent patients (approximately 3,000) than among newly diagnosed patients (roughly 1,000). The small sample size was acknowledged by the authors as a limitation that may reduce accuracy. TRBV28, TRBJ1-2 and TRBJ2-5 were preferentially used in persistent disease, while TRBV20-1 and TRBJ2-1 were favored in newly diagnosed disease. Sequencing and analysis were limited to the TCR beta chain.

Another study also made use of these data, one on T cells in Graves' hyperthyroidism and ophthalmopathy. Per the second study: A patient counted as having stable Graves' hyperthyroidism if no progression to ophthalmopathy occurred over 18 months of follow-up. The hyperthyroidism patients were between 18 and 65 years old and newly diagnosed, with a disease duration of less than 2 months. Exclusion was applied to patients with uncontrolled infections, other autoimmune diseases, pregnancy or lactation. Clinical symptoms, serum thyroxine and TRAb, thyroid ultrasound, and orbital computed tomography formed the basis for the diagnoses. A first-round RT-PCR of the TCR CDR3 used the HTBI primer set with the Qiagen OneStep RT-PCR kit. Most expanded thyroid clonotypes (frequency above 0.001) were also detected in blood, a finding suggesting that blood repertoires may reflect thyroid immune responses. A model built on a 13 V-J signature distinguished ophthalmopathy from stable hyperthyroidism, reaching about 88% sensitivity and around 81% specificity in cross-validation and 80%/75% in testing. During validation, the model predicted progression to ophthalmopathy a median of roughly six months ahead of onset, with around 65% sensitivity and roughly 75% specificity. A discovery cohort of fewer than 110 patients, about 44 with Graves' ophthalmopathy and roughly 59 with stable Graves' hyperthyroidism, was used to find distinguishing TCR V-J signatures. Prospective prediction of ophthalmopathy was tested in an independent validation cohort consisting of 18 to 20 hyperthyroidism patients and 17 patients who later progressed to ophthalmopathy. The 100 discovery patients were randomly split 7:3 into training and test sets. In several Graves' hyperthyroidism patients, the study also compared T-cell repertoires from thyroid tissue with T-cell repertoires from blood. Once sampling was done, hyperthyroidism patients were given methimazole at a starting dose of 30 mg daily, whereas ophthalmopathy patients were given high-dose intravenous methylprednisolone. The libraries were constructed in a second round of multiplex PCR and then size-selected and purified. Sequencing of the libraries was done on an Illumina HiSeq2000 using paired-end 100 bp reads. SOAPnuke was used to process the raw data, throwing out any read that contained adapters or uncalled bases, had a mean Phred below 15, or lacked an exact constant-primer or identifier match. High-quality paired reads were merged using COPE v1.2.5, and each unique nucleotide sequence was defined as a clonotype. MiTCR v1.1 was used to align clonotypes to the IMGT TRBV, TRBD and TRBJ reference segments. Only V-J combinations with frequency above 0.0001, covering about 99% of repertoires, were analysed. The TCS score was defined as the ratio of F50 (clonal expansion) to E x V (chaos), calculated using BLOSUM62-based TCRdist between CDR3 peptides within each V-J. Welch's t-statistics and random forest reduced 450 to 600 V-J features to 10 to 15, which were used in a naive Bayes classifier (R e1071). Sample size was not statistically predetermined, and blinding of investigators to group allocation was not performed. According to the paper, TCR Vbeta CDR3 sequencing was carried out on some 140 peripheral blood samples, which came from under 50 ophthalmopathy, approximately 78 hyperthyroidism and approximately 17 progressor patients.

The V and J segments used are TRBV9 and TRBJ2-2, with the D call perhaps TRBD1 or TRBD2, each one matching 5 bases. The sample here was peripheral blood mononuclear cells (PBMCs), taken at new diagnosis, from a patient treated with antithyroid drugs. This TCR was sampled from a woman aged 18-30 years with Graves disease. Donor details come from another sample of the same person, matched by shared clones. The CDR3 corresponds to CASNQWGSVAGELFF. The DNA is TGTGCCAGCAACCAGTGGGGGAGTGTTGCCGGGGAGCTGTTTTTT.